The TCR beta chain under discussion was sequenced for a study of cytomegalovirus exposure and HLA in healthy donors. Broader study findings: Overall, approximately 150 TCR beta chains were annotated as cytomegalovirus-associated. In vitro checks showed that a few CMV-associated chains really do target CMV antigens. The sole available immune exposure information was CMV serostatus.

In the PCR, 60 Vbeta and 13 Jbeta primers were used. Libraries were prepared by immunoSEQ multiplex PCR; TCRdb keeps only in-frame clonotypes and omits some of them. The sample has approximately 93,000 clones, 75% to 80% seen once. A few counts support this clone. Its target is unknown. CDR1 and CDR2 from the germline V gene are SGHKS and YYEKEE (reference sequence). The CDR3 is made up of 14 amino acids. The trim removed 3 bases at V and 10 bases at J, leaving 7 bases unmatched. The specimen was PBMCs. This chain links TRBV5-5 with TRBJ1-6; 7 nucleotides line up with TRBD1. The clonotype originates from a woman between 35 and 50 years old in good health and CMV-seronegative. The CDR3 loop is CASSSRQGGSPLHF. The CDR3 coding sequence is TGTGCCAGCAGCTCTCGACAGGGTGGCTCACCCCTCCACTTT.